Shown below are 9 T cell receptor beta chains from a single sample sequenced in a study of regulatory T cells in long-lasting Graves disease. Stated time point: newly diagnosed GD, antithyroid drugs for less than 3 months. With RNA extracted from PBMCs as input, the TCR library was made. Arm-PCR of CDR3 regions and iRepertoire HTBI primers were used to build TCR beta libraries. TCRdb fed the multiplex PCR reads into MiXCR, producing one record per CDR3 protein. The sample lists under 300,000 distinct CDR3 sequences, 18% occurring once. These data were likewise used in another study, on T cells in Graves' hyperthyroidism and ophthalmopathy.

Specimen: peripheral blood mononuclear cells (PBMCs), collected at new diagnosis, from a patient treated with antithyroid drugs. The receptors stem from a woman aged 25-40 years with Graves disease.

This clonotype has a count of ten or more. The rearrangement uses TRBV6-4 and TRBJ2-2; D is unclear. V shed 4 bases and J shed 1 base, with 4 bases lying between them. CDR3 size: 13 residues. CDR1 is MRHNA and CDR2 is SNTAGT in the germline V gene. The CDR3 is CASSAGNTGELFF. CDR3 DNA sequence: TGTGCCAGCAGTGCAGGGAACACCGGGGAGCTGTTTTTT.

This clonotype was detected many times. The chain couples TRBV6-1 to TRBJ1-4, with a possible D match to TRBD1 (6 bases). V was pared by 5 bases and J by 15 bases, with 22 bases between. The CDR3 length is 14 residues. Germline V CDR1 and CDR2: MNHNS, SASEGT. CDR3 residues: CASSYLNVGQPMFF. The CDR3 DNA reads as TGTGCCAGCAGTTACCTAAACGTGGGACAACCTATGTTTTTT.

This clonotype was counted at least ten times. This rearrangement joins TRBV5-4 to TRBJ2-1, with TRBD1 matching 8 bases. V lost 4 bases and J lost 4; bases outside the gene matches: 10. Germline V gives CDR1 SGHNT, CDR2 YYREEE (reference sequence). CDR3 length: 16 residues. The CDR3 region has the DNA TGTGCCAGCAGCCGTTCATGGACAGGGTCATACAATGAGCAGTTCTTC. Its translation: CASSRSWTGSYNEQFF. Full variable domain (remainder filled in from reference TRBV5-4 and TRBJ2-1): ETGVTQSPTHLIKTRGQQVTLRCSSQSGHNTVSWYQQALGQGPQFIFQYYREEENGRGNFPPRFSGLQFPNYSSELNVNALELDDSALYLCASSRSWTGSYNEQFFGPGTRLTVL.

This clonotype showed up many times. This sequence joins TRBV5-1 and TRBJ1-1; TRBD1 might be the D (5 bases). Germline CDR1 reads SGHRS; CDR2 reads YFSETQ. Trimming pared 4 bases from V and 6 bases from J, leaving 7 bases between. The CDR3 has 11 amino acids. CDR3 sequence (DNA): TGCGCCAGCAGCGGGGGACCTGAAGCTTTCTTT. Encoded protein: CASSGGPEAFF.

This clonotype has a count of ten or more. This rearrangement joins TRBV3-1 to TRBJ1-1, with TRBD1 as a possible D gene (6 bases). The CDR3 consists of 14 residues. Trimming shortened V by 3 bases and J by 11 bases, and 19 bases separated the two germline ends. Per germline, CDR1 LGHDT and CDR2 YNNKEL (reference sequence). The CDR3 sequence: CASSHAGTPSWAFF. As DNA, the CDR3 is TGTGCCAGCAGCCATGCCGGGACACCCAGCTGGGCTTTCTTT.

The genes are TRBV5-1 and TRBJ2-7, with D possibly being TRBD2 (6 bases). V lost 7 bases and J 7 bases, leaving 21 bases between the germline ends. The CDR3 has 14 amino acids. Germline lookup yields CDR1 SGHRS and CDR2 YFSETQ. CDR3 in DNA: TGCGCCAGCTCCGTGTTGGAGGGCCGGGGTGAGCAGTACTTC. Protein product: CASSVLEGRGEQYF.

This clonotype was counted at least ten times. This chain connects TRBV12-3 or TRBV12-4 to TRBJ1-4; 7 bases fit TRBD1. With V trimmed by 6 bases and J by 0 bases, 10 bases remained unmatched. The length of the CDR3 is 17 residues. Here the CDR3 reads CASSEGATYATNEKLFF. The DNA of the CDR3 is TGTGCCAGCAGCGAGGGGGCAACTTATGCAACTAATGAAAAACTGTTTTTT.

The chain is built from TRBV20-1 and TRBJ1-3, with D maybe TRBD1 (5 bases). The CDR3 is 17 residues long. In germline, CDR1 is DFQATT, CDR2 SNEGSKA (reference sequence). V lost 3 bases to trimming and J lost 0 bases, with 18 bases between them. This CDR3 reads CSASGAGPTYSGNTIYF. As DNA, the CDR3 is TGCAGTGCTAGCGGGGCCGGGCCCACATACTCTGGAAACACCATATATTTT.

This clonotype was detected ten times or more. The V and J genes are TRBV7-9 and TRBJ2-2, with TRBD1 matching over 7 bases. Germline V lookup: CDR1 SEHNR, CDR2 FQNEAQ (reference sequence). The CDR3 has 16 amino acids. J gave up 3 bases and V 4 bases, and 8 bases lay outside the gene matches. CDR3 region: CASSSRETGHTGELFF. As DNA, the CDR3 is TGTGCCAGCAGCTCCAGAGAGACAGGGCACACCGGGGAGCTGTTTTTT.